The clone carrying this TCR beta chain was seen only a few times. Antigen specificity is unknown. This entry is derived from a study of regulatory T cells in long-lasting Graves disease. Looking at the study overall: The study counted Graves' disease as persistent given over 5 years of antithyroid drugs and positive TSH receptor antibodies. Whole-study findings and limits: When disease was persistent, TRBV28, TRBJ1-2 and TRBJ2-5 were the favored segments. Persistent Graves' cases showed lower TCR diversity than newly diagnosed cases.

Germline CDR1 and CDR2: MDHEN and SYDVKM. V lost 10 bases to trimming and J lost 4 bases; unmatched junction nucleotides: 10. The CDR3 runs to 15 residues. Sequencing libraries for TCR beta were prepared with iRepertoire HTBI primers and Arm-PCR of CDR3 regions. Original analysis: Samples jointly harbored fewer than 70 TRBV and over 11 TRBJ segments. MiXCR, run by TCRdb on the multiplex PCR reads, gives a single entry per CDR3 protein. For this entry, the V and J calls and clone size follow TCRdb and not the study's own pipeline. The profile shows hundreds of thousands of distinct CDR3 sequences, around 30% of them singletons. Time point indicated: persistent/refractory GD, antithyroid drugs over 5 years with positive TRAb. The TCR library was prepared using RNA isolated from PBMCs.

The specimen was peripheral blood mononuclear cells (PBMCs), collected when the disease was refractory, from a patient treated with antithyroid drugs. This sequence was found in a female donor with Graves disease. The gene calls are TRBV28 and TRBJ1-3; 10 nucleotides align to TRBD1. The CDR3 protein is CATKGQGPSGNTIYF. Written as DNA, the CDR3 is TGTGCCACCAAGGGACAGGGGCCCTCCGGAAACACCATATATTTT. Full variable domain (rest looked up from reference TRBV28 and TRBJ1-3): DVKVTQSSRYLVKRTGEKVFLECVQDMDHENMFWYRQDPGLGLRLIYFSYDVKMKEKGDIPEGYSVSREKKERFSLILESASTNQTSMYLCATKGQGPSGNTIYFGEGSWLTVV.